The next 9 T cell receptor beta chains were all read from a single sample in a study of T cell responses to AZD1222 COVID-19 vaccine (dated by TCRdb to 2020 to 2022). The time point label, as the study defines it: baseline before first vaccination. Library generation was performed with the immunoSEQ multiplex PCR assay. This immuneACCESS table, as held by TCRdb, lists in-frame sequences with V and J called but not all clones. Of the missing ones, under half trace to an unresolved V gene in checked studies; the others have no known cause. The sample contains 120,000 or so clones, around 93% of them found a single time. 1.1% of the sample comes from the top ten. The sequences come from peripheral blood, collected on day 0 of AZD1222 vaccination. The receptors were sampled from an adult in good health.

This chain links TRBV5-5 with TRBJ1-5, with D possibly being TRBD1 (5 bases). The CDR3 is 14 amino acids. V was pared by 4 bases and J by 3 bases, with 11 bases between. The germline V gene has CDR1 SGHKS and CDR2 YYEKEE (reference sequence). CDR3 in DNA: TGTGCCAGCAGCAGAGACAGCTTCAATCAGCCCCAGCATTTT. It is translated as CASSRDSFNQPQHF.

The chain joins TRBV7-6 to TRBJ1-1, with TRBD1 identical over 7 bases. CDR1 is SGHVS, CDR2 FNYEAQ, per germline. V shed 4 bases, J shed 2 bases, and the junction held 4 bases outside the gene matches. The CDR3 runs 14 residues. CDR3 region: CASSSRTGNTEAFF. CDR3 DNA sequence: TGTGCCAGCAGCTCGCGGACAGGCAACACTGAAGCTTTCTTT.

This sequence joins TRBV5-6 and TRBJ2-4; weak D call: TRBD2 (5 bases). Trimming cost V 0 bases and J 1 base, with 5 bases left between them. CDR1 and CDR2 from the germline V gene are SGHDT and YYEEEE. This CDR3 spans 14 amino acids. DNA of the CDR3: TGTGCCAGCAGCTTGGCTAGCGCCAAAAACATTCAGTACTTC. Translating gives CASSLASAKNIQYF.

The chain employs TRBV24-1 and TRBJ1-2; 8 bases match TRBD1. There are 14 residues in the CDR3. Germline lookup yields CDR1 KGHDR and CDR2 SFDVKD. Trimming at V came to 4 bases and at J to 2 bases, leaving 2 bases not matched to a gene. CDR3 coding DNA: TGTGCCACCAGTGACCGACAGGGGAACTATGGCTACACCTTC. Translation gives CATSDRQGNYGYTF.

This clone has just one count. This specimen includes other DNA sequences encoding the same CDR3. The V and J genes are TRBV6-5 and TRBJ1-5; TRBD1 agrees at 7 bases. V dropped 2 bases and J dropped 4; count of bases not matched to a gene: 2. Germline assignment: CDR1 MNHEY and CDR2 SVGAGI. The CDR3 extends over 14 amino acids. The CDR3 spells CASSYSRGNQPQHF. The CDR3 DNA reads TGTGCCAGCAGTTACAGCAGGGGGAATCAGCCCCAGCATTTT.

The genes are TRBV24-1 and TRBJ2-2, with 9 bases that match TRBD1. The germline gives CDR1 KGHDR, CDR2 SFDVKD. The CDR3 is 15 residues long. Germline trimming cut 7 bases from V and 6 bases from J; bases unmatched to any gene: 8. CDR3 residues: CATSHGQGRSGELFF. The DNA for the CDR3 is TGTGCCACCAGCCATGGACAGGGGAGGTCCGGGGAGCTGTTTTTT.

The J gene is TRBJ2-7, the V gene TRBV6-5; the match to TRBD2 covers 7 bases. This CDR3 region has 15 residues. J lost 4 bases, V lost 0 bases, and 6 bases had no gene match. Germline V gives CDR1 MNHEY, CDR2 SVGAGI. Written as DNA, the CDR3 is TGTGCCAGCAGTTACTCTGACACCGGGGGGTACGAGCAGTACTTC. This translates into CASSYSDTGGYEQYF.

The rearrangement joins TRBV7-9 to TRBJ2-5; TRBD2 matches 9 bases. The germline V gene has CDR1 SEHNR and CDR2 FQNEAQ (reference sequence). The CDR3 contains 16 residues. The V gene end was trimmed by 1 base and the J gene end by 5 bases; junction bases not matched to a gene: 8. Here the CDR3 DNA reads TGTGCCAGCAGCTTAGTTGGCGGGAGGGCCGAGGAGACCCAGTACTTC. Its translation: CASSLVGGRAEETQYF. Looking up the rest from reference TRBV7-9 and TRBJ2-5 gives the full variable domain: DTGVSQNPRHKITKRGQNVTFRCDPISEHNRLYWYRQTLGQGPEFLTYFQNEAQLEKSRLLSDRFSAERPKGSFSTLEIQRTEQGDSAMYLCASSLVGGRAEETQYFGPGTRLLVL.

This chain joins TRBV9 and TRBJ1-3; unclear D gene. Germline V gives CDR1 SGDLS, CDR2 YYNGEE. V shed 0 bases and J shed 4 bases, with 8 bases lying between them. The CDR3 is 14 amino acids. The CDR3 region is CASSVVTDGNTIYF. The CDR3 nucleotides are TGTGCCAGCAGCGTAGTCACGGACGGAAACACCATATATTTT.